This TCR beta chain was captured in a study of blood T cells in healthy people across ages. The CDR3 totals 14 residues. V lost 3 bases and J lost 2, with 11 bases in between. Germline loops: CDR1 SGHDN, CDR2 FVKESK. Sample-barcoded 5' priming and a J-beta primer mix drove a second PCR of roughly 6 to 12 cycles. From the 5' RACE reads, TCRdb called clonotypes with MiXCR, one entry per CDR3 protein. Of approximately 780,000 distinct CDR3 sequences detected, around 25% appear once; the ten largest clones hold 3%. Another study also made use of these data, one on T cells of mothers and their children.

Sequencing was performed on blood. The J gene is TRBJ2-7, the V gene TRBV14, with D maybe TRBD1 (5 bases). This TCR came from a boy aged 5-17 years in good health. CDR3 in amino acids: CASSHRQGTYEQYF. The CDR3 nucleotides are TGTGCCAGCAGCCACCGCCAGGGTACCTACGAGCAGTACTTC.